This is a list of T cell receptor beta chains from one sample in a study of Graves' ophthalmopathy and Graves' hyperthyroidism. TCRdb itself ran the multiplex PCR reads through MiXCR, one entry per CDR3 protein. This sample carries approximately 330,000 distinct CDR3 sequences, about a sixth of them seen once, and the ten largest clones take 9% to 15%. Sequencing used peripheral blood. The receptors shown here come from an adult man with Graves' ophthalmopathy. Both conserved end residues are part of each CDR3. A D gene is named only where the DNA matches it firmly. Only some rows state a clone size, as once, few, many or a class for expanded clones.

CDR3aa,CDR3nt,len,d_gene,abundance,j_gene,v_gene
CASGMTGGGQPQHF,TGTGCCAGCGGCATGACGGGGGGCGGTCAGCCCCAGCATTTT,14,-,many,TRBJ1-5,TRBV6-2/TRBV6-3
CASSYSREESSSYEQYF,TGTGCCAGCAGTTACTCGCGAGAGGAATCGAGCTCCTACGAGCAGTACTTC,17,-,many,TRBJ2-7,TRBV6-5
CASSGRGGVSYEQYF,TGTGCCAGCAGTGGAAGGGGGGGGGTGTCCTACGAGCAGTACTTC,15,-,many,TRBJ2-7,TRBV6-1
CASSSRGRGITEAFF,TGTGCCAGCAGTAGCAGGGGGAGAGGGATAACTGAAGCTTTCTTT,15,TRBD1,many,TRBJ1-1,TRBV28
CASSVYQGGDETQYF,TGTGCCAGCAGTGTATACCAGGGGGGCGATGAGACCCAGTACTTC,15,-,many,TRBJ2-5,TRBV27
CASSYQGANYGYTF,TGTGCCAGCAGTTACCAAGGGGCTAACTATGGCTACACCTTC,14,-,many,TRBJ1-2,TRBV6-5
CASSKGNTGELFF,TGTGCCAGCAGCAAAGGAAACACCGGGGAGCTGTTTTTT,13,-,many,TRBJ2-2,TRBV28
CSARDIAGVDNEQFF,TGCAGTGCTAGAGACATAGCGGGAGTCGACAATGAGCAGTTCTTC,15,TRBD2,-,TRBJ2-1,TRBV20-1
CASSQGGFEQYF,TGTGCCAGCAGCCAAGGGGGCTTCGAGCAGTACTTC,12,TRBD1,many,TRBJ2-7,TRBV6-5
CASRPGGGSDTF,TGTGCCAGCAGACCCGGGGGCGGGTCTGACACCTTC,12,-,-,TRBJ1-2,TRBV6-1
CSAPPSWQETQYF,TGCAGTGCCCCCCCCTCTTGGCAAGAGACCCAGTACTTC,13,-,many,TRBJ2-5,TRBV20-1
CASSQARVASSGANVLTF,TGTGCCAGCAGCCAAGCTCGGGTCGCTAGCTCTGGGGCCAACGTCCTGACTTTC,18,-,-,TRBJ2-6,TRBV3-1
CASSSPGTGLAFF,TGTGCCAGCAGCTCTCCCGGGACAGGGTTAGCTTTCTTT,13,TRBD1,many,TRBJ1-1,TRBV7-2
CASRDRLSSYEQYF,TGTGCCAGCAGAGACAGACTCAGCTCCTACGAGCAGTACTTC,14,-,many,TRBJ2-7,TRBV6-2/TRBV6-3
CASSEGLFEAFF,TGTGCCAGCAGTGAAGGCCTCTTTGAAGCTTTCTTT,12,-,once,TRBJ1-1,TRBV2
CASSGGALETQYF,TGTGCTAGCAGCGGGGGGGCCTTAGAGACCCAGTACTTC,13,TRBD2,many,TRBJ2-5,TRBV7-7
CAWSVPGGRGQPQHF,TGTGCCTGGAGTGTACCCGGGGGAAGGGGTCAGCCCCAGCATTTT,15,-,many,TRBJ1-5,TRBV30
CASSRSGHLDLRDYGYTF,TGTGCCAGCAGTCGATCCGGACACTTAGACCTGCGGGACTATGGCTACACCTTC,18,-,many,TRBJ1-2,TRBV3-1
CASSPSSSAYEQYF,TGTGCCAGCTCACCTTCAAGCTCAGCCTACGAGCAGTACTTC,14,-,many,TRBJ2-7,TRBV18
CATSPSGSYEQYF,TGTGCCACCTCCCCTAGCGGGTCCTACGAGCAGTACTTC,13,TRBD2,many,TRBJ2-7,TRBV10-3
CASSTTGVEQYF,TGTGCCAGCAGCACCACAGGGGTCGAGCAGTACTTC,12,TRBD1,many,TRBJ2-7,TRBV12-3/TRBV12-4
CASSRRTSYGYTF,TGTGCCAGCAGCAGACGCACAAGCTATGGCTACACCTTC,13,-,many,TRBJ1-2,TRBV7-2
CSARFLRALHF,TGCAGTGCTAGATTTCTGAGGGCCCTCCACTTT,11,-,many,TRBJ1-6,TRBV20-1
CASSYPSGGTYEQYF,TGTGCCAGCAGTTACCCGAGCGGGGGAACCTACGAGCAGTACTTC,15,TRBD2,many,TRBJ2-7,TRBV6-2/TRBV6-3